The 23 T cell receptor beta chains presented below share a single source sample, sequenced in a study of cytomegalovirus exposure and HLA in healthy donors. The PCR used 60 Vbeta and 13 Jbeta primers. Measured with immunoSEQ multiplex PCR; TCRdb has only the in-frame clones, and not every one. Of roughly 150,000 clones in the sample, around 84% are singletons; the top ten hold 1%. The sequenced sample was PBMCs. The receptor source for this set is a boy aged 2 to 10 in good health and CMV-seronegative.

The chain employs TRBV15 and TRBJ2-5; 8 bases are shared with TRBD1. Trimming at V came to 3 bases and at J to 5 bases, leaving 17 bases not matched to a gene. Germline assignment: CDR1 LNHNV and CDR2 YYDKDF (reference sequence). CDR3 length: 18 residues. The CDR3 sequence: CATSSAFSQGAGWETQYF. The CDR3, as DNA: TGTGCCACCAGCAGTGCATTCTCTCAGGGGGCGGGTTGGGAGACCCAGTACTTC.

V is TRBV5-1 and J is TRBJ2-3; 9 bases are a match to TRBD2. CDR1 SGHRS and CDR2 YFSETQ come from the germline V gene. The CDR3 covers 16 residues. The junction had 6 bases not matched to a gene; V was cut back by 2 bases and J by 2 bases. CDR3 amino acids: CASSFWLAGTTDTQYF. CDR3 sequence (DNA): TGCGCCAGCAGCTTTTGGCTAGCGGGGACCACAGATACGCAGTATTTT.

This sequence joins TRBV5-1 and TRBJ2-7; possibly TRBD2 for D (7 bases). Germline assignment: CDR1 SGHRS and CDR2 YFSETQ. The CDR3 is 17 amino acids. V lost 0 bases, J lost 2 bases, and 18 bases lay in between. The CDR3 region is CASSLEGGATLAYEQYF. The CDR3 coding sequence is TGCGCCAGCAGCTTGGAAGGGGGGGCTACACTGGCCTACGAGCAGTACTTC.

The chain employs TRBV9 and TRBJ1-4, with 12 bases fitting TRBD1. V lost 4 bases, J lost 7 bases, and 17 bases stayed unmatched. This CDR3 spans 19 amino acids. Looked up from germline, CDR1 is SGDLS and CDR2 is YYNGEE. CDR3 DNA sequence: TGTGCCAGCAGCACCAACCGGGACAGGGGGCGGTTTAGAAGTGAAAAACTGTTTTTT. Translating it yields CASSTNRDRGRFRSEKLFF.

The genes are TRBV6-5 and TRBJ1-6; D unclear. V was clipped by 0 bases and J by 1 base, with 7 bases between them. CDR1 is MNHEY, CDR2 SVGAGI, per germline. The CDR3 has 16 amino acids. Written as DNA, the CDR3 is TGTGCCAGCAGTTACTCGGTACAGTCCTATAATTCACCCCTCCACTTT. Protein: CASSYSVQSYNSPLHF.

The rearrangement joins TRBV7-9 to TRBJ2-1, with 8 bases lining up with TRBD2. The CDR3 extends over 14 amino acids. The germline V gene encodes CDR1 SEHNR and CDR2 FQNEAQ (reference sequence). V lost 7 bases to trimming and J lost 7 bases; unmatched junction nucleotides: 9. The CDR3 DNA sequence: TGTGCCAGCAACAAACCGGGACTAGGGAATGAGCAGTTCTTC. Translated, it gives CASNKPGLGNEQFF.

This clone was observed a few times. This sequence joins TRBV19 and TRBJ2-7; 8 positions agree with TRBD1. The ends lost 3 bases at V and 5 bases at J; junction bases unmatched: 15. The CDR3 loop spans 17 amino acids. Germline loops: CDR1 LNHDA, CDR2 SQIVND (reference sequence). The CDR3 DNA follows: TGTGCCAGTAGTATTCGGCGGCGTTCAGGGGGCGACCACGAGCAGTACTTC. Translating it yields CASSIRRRSGGDHEQYF.

The chain is built from TRBV19 and TRBJ1-6, with 7 positions matching TRBD1. Germline CDR1 reads LNHDA; CDR2 reads SQIVND (reference sequence). J gave up 5 bases and V 6 bases, and 4 bases lay outside the gene matches. The CDR3 has 14 residues. CDR3 amino acids: CASSRQGDNSPLHF. DNA for the CDR3: TGTGCCAGTAGCCGACAGGGCGATAATTCACCCCTCCACTTT.

V is TRBV4-1 and J is TRBJ2-1, with 16 bases that match TRBD2. Germline loops: CDR1 MGHRA, CDR2 YSYEKL. The CDR3 is made up of 21 amino acids. V was clipped by 1 base and J by 0 bases; unmatched bases: 9. CDR3 sequence: CASSQAPPGLAGGSSYNEQFF. CDR3 bases: TGCGCCAGCAGCCAAGCCCCCCCGGGACTAGCGGGAGGGAGCTCCTACAATGAGCAGTTCTTC.

The chain has TRBV9 and TRBJ2-1; TRBD1 agrees at 10 bases. The germline gives CDR1 SGDLS, CDR2 YYNGEE. CDR3 size: 15 residues. Trimming removed 0 bases from V and 7 bases from J; junction bases left unmatched: 4. The CDR3 DNA is TGTGCCAGCAGCGTAGCCGGGACAGGGGAAAATGAGCAGTTCTTC. It codes for CASSVAGTGENEQFF.

This sequence joins TRBV6-5 and TRBJ1-1; D uncertain. The CDR3 runs 14 residues. The V end lost 3 bases, the J end lost 3 bases, and 11 bases lay between the germline ends. Germline V gives CDR1 MNHEY, CDR2 SVGAGI. The CDR3: CASSYNGKHTEAFF. Here the CDR3 DNA reads TGTGCCAGCAGTTATAACGGGAAACACACTGAAGCTTTCTTT.

This chain links TRBV7-9 with TRBJ2-1; possible D gene TRBD1, 6 bases. Germline CDR1 and CDR2: SEHNR and FQNEAQ (reference sequence). V was shortened by 6 bases and J by 0 bases, with 12 bases between the two germline ends. This CDR3 has 15 amino acids. The CDR3 here is CASRPRTDSYNEQFF. The CDR3 coding sequence is TGTGCCAGCAGACCGCGGACAGACTCCTACAATGAGCAGTTCTTC.

This chain connects TRBV19 to TRBJ1-1; a weak D match, TRBD1 (5 bases). V gave up 7 bases and J gave up 0 bases, with 12 bases separating them. The CDR3 contains 14 residues. CDR1 LNHDA and CDR2 SQIVND come from the germline V gene (reference sequence). CDR3 in amino acids: CASNTGQVNTEAFF. CDR3 in DNA: TGTGCCAGTAATACTGGACAAGTGAACACTGAAGCTTTCTTT.

The rearrangement links TRBV21-1 to TRBJ1-5. TRBV21-1 is recorded as a pseudogene. The CDR3 is made up of 16 amino acids. DNA of the CDR3: TGTGCCAGCAGCAAAGCTGCACTTCCCCGCAATCAGCCCCAGCATTTT. This translates into CASSKAALPRNQPQHF.

V is TRBV10-2 and J is TRBJ2-1; 9 bases map to TRBD2. Germline loops: CDR1 WSHSY, CDR2 SAAADI. V lost 6 bases and J lost 1; bases outside the gene matches: 4. CDR3 length: 15 amino acids. The CDR3 DNA is TGCGCCAGCAGCTGGACTAGCGAATCCTACAATGAGCAGTTCTTC. Its protein is CASSWTSESYNEQFF.

This sequence joins TRBV19 and TRBJ1-5, with D possibly being TRBD1 (6 bases). V lost 3 bases and J lost 7, with 13 bases in between. The CDR3 is 14 amino acids. Germline CDR1 and CDR2: LNHDA and SQIVND (reference sequence). This CDR3 is CASSIVRGGQPQHF. CDR3 nucleotides: TGTGCCAGTAGTATCGTCAGGGGCGGGCAGCCCCAGCATTTT.

This chain joins TRBV6-5 and TRBJ1-1; 7 nucleotides match TRBD1. Germline CDR1 is MNHEY and CDR2 is SVGAGI. This CDR3 is 14 amino acids long. After removal of 6 bases from V and 4 bases from J, the junction contained 8 bases not matched to a gene. In DNA form, the CDR3 reads TGTGCCAGCAGATTACAGGGGTATAGCACTGAAGCTTTCTTT. It specifies CASRLQGYSTEAFF.

This clone was seen ten or more times. The J gene is TRBJ2-7, the V gene TRBV7-8, with 7 bases that match TRBD1. V shed 0 bases and J 3 bases; nucleotides not matched to a gene: 2. The germline gives CDR1 SGHVS, CDR2 FQNEAQ. This CDR3 region has 14 residues. The CDR3 is CASSLARQGYEQYV. The DNA of the CDR3 is TGTGCCAGCAGCTTAGCCCGACAGGGCTACGAGCAGTACGTC.

The rearrangement uses TRBV6-5 and TRBJ2-5, with D possibly being TRBD1 (7 bases). There are 15 residues in the CDR3. The V gene's germline CDR1 is MNHEY and CDR2 SVGAGI. The ends were cut back, 1 base at V and 4 bases at J, with 13 bases in the middle. The chain's CDR3 is CASSYWAQGGETQYF. DNA of the CDR3: TGTGCCAGCAGTTACTGGGCCCAGGGGGGAGAGACCCAGTACTTC.

This chain links TRBV15 with TRBJ1-4, with no clear D. The V and J ends lost 8 bases and 4 bases respectively, with 8 bases between them. Germline V CDR1 and CDR2: LNHNV, YYDKDF (reference sequence). This CDR3 has 12 amino acids. CDR3: CATSGNNEKLFF. As DNA, the CDR3 is TGTGCCACCTCGGGGAATAATGAAAAACTGTTTTTT.

The chain uses TRBV2 and TRBJ2-5; D uncertain. This CDR3 is built from 13 residues. Trimming removed 4 bases from V and 3 bases from J, with 9 bases in between. Germline values: CDR1 SNHLY, CDR2 FYNNEI. The CDR3 DNA sequence: TGTGCCAGCAGTGTTGGGCAAAAAGAGACCCAGTACTTC. The encoded protein is CASSVGQKETQYF.

This sequence joins TRBV6-1 and TRBJ1-3, with no clear D. V gave up 6 bases and J gave up 8 bases, with 14 bases separating them. The CDR3 runs 13 residues. CDR1 and CDR2 from the germline V gene are MNHNS and SASEGT. The CDR3 sequence: CASSLRNLDTIYF. In nucleotides, the CDR3 is TGTGCCAGCAGCCTACGAAATTTGGACACCATATATTTT.

The gene calls are TRBV7-9 and TRBJ2-1; weak D call: TRBD2 (6 bases). V lost 4 bases, J lost 0 bases, and 10 bases lay in between. This CDR3 is built from 15 residues. CDR1 is SEHNR, CDR2 FQNEAQ, per germline (reference sequence). In DNA, the CDR3 is TGTGCCAGCAGCTCGTACGGGAGCTCCTACAATGAGCAGTTCTTC. Amino acids: CASSSYGSSYNEQFF.